Listed below are T cell receptor beta chains from one sample, sequenced in a study of beta chain features in type 1 diabetes. Produced via immunoSEQ multiplex PCR; TCRdb's table is partial and in-frame only. The sample lists about 650,000 clones; about an eighth were seen once. The sample consisted of naive CD4+ T cells from blood. Receptor source: a man aged 25 to 40 with type 1 diabetes. Each CDR3 is given with its conserved first and last residue. D genes are given only for firm matches. Clone size is stated in some rows and not others, as once, few, many or a class when expanded.

d_gene	abundance	v_gene	j_gene	CDR3nt	CDR3aa
NA	few	TRBV15	TRBJ1-3	TGTGCCACCAGCGAAGAATGGGACATGTCTGGAAACACCATATATTTT	CATSEEWDMSGNTIYF
NA	NA	TRBV21-1	TRBJ2-1	TGTGCCAGCAGTGATGTATCGGTAGACCCAGAATACAATGAGCAGTTCTTC	CASSDVSVDPEYNEQFF
NA	few	TRBV7-2	TRBJ2-7	TGTGCCAGCAGCGCTTCCGTCGAGGAGCAGTACTTC	CASSASVEEQYF
NA	NA	TRBV29-1	TRBJ1-1	TGCAGCGTTGCCAAGGGCGACACTGAAGCTTTCTTT	CSVAKGDTEAFF
TRBD2	NA	TRBV5-1	TRBJ2-1	TGCGCCAGCAGCTTGGCCTGGACTAGCGGGGGCCGAGAGCAGTTCTTC	CASSLAWTSGGREQFF
NA	NA	TRBV7-2	TRBJ1-5	TGTGCCAGCAGCTTAGCGTCAGGCCTCAATCAGCCCCAGCATTTT	CASSLASGLNQPQHF
NA	NA	TRBV7-2	TRBJ1-1	TGTGCCAGCAGCTTAGTACACGGTATGGGCACTGAAGCTTTCTTT	CASSLVHGMGTEAFF
NA	NA	TRBV29-1	TRBJ1-5	TGCAGCGTCCTGGGGGGCCCAGGGAGGTCCGATCAGCCCCAGCATTTT	CSVLGGPGRSDQPQHF
TRBD1	NA	TRBV29-1	TRBJ1-1	TGCAGCGTTGACCGTACCGGAGGGACAGGGGTGCTGAACACTGAAGCTTTCTTT	CSVDRTGGTGVLNTEAFF
TRBD1	few	TRBV7-2	TRBJ1-6	TGTGCCAGCAGCTTAAAGACAGGGGGGCAATCACCCCTCCACTTT	CASSLKTGGQSPLHF
TRBD2	few	TRBV5-1	TRBJ2-3	TGCGCCAGCAGCGCGGTACTAGCGGATACGCAGTATTTT	CASSAVLADTQYF
NA	NA	TRBV5-1	TRBJ2-7	TGCGCCAGCAGCTTCGCTTACTTC	CASSFAYF
TRBD1	few	TRBV4-3	TRBJ2-5	TGCGCCAGCAGCCAAGCCCTGGACAGGGGAGAGACCCAGTACTTC	CASSQALDRGETQYF
TRBD1	few	TRBV7-9	TRBJ1-2	TGTGCCAGCAGCTTGGGGACAGATTATGGCTACACCTTC	CASSLGTDYGYTF
NA	NA	TRBV29-1	TRBJ2-5	TGCAGCGTTGAAATTTCAGGGGCAAGGGAGACCCAGTACTTC	CSVEISGARETQYF
NA	NA	TRBV30	TRBJ2-1	TGTGCCTGGAGGAACTGGCAGGGGTACAATGAGCAGTTCTTC	CAWRNWQGYNEQFF
NA	few	TRBV2	TRBJ1-3	TGTGCCAGCCTGTGGGACTCTGGAAACACCATATATTTT	CASLWDSGNTIYF
NA	few	TRBV7-2	TRBJ2-3	TGTGCCAGCAGCTTTGTTGGCAGGGCTGATACGCAGTATTTT	CASSFVGRADTQYF
NA	NA	TRBV25-1	TRBJ1-2	TGTGCCAGCAGTGGCCCGGCAGGGGATATTGTTGGCTACACCTTC	CASSGPAGDIVGYTF
NA	NA	TRBV15	TRBJ2-6	TGTGCCACCAGCAGAGAGTCAGGCGGCACAGCCGGGGCCAACGTCCTGACTTTC	CATSRESGGTAGANVLTF
NA	NA	TRBV25-1	TRBJ1-1	TGTGCCAGCAGTGCACAGGGTTCCACTGAAGCTTTCTTT	CASSAQGSTEAFF
NA	NA	TRBV6-5	TRBJ1-1	TGTGCCAGCAGAAGGCGGCAACACACTGAAGCTTTCTTT	CASRRRQHTEAFF
TRBD2	NA	TRBV7-2	TRBJ2-7	TGTGCCAGCAGCCCCGGACTAGCGGGCTCCTACGAGCAGTACTTC	CASSPGLAGSYEQYF